This TCR beta chain was sequenced for a study of beta chain features in type 1 diabetes. General study points: Among all four CD4+ subsets, Type 1 diabetes patients had TCRB CDR3s that were moderately but significantly shorter.

As for this clone: Its matching antigen is unknown.

V lost 1 base and J lost 10, with 12 bases in between. This CDR3 is 14 amino acids long. CDR1 and CDR2 (germline): SGDLS, YYNGEE. As every portion of the isolated RNA was reverse transcribed, the sequencing read expressed TCRB transcripts. The study sequenced naive, central memory and regulatory T cell samples to an average of approximately 4 million reads. Sequencing was performed with immunoSEQ multiplex PCR; in TCRdb, only in-frame clones are kept and a portion is missing. The sample yields 250,000 or so clones, over 11% seen once. The sample was naive CD4+ T cells from blood. The origin of this receptor is a man aged 25-45 years with type 1 diabetes. The chain couples TRBV9 to TRBJ1-6; D unclear. The CDR3 here is CASSVTAAPSPLHF. CDR3 nucleotides: TGTGCCAGCAGCGTAACCGCCGCGCCCTCACCCCTCCACTTT.